This is a list of T cell receptor beta chains from one sample in a study of blood T cell repertoires in COVID-19. Only in-frame clones appear in the TCRdb table, and some are missing; sequencing was by immunoSEQ multiplex PCR. The sample has 50,000 to 75,000 clones; about 80% are singletons. The sample comprised peripheral blood. All receptors come from a man aged 60 to 75 with acute or convalescent COVID-19. The CDR3 runs from the conserved cysteine through the conserved F or W. Each record gives: D gene, J gene, clone size, V gene, CDR3 DNA, CDR3 protein. D genes are given only for firm matches. Clone size appears in some rows only: once, few, many, or a class for an expanded clone.

>TRBD2|TRBJ2-1|.|TRBV30
TGTGCCTGGAGTGTTCAAGGAGCGGGACCCTACAATGAGCAGTTCTTC
CAWSVQGAGPYNEQFF
>.|TRBJ1-5|.|TRBV10-3
TGTGCCATCAGTGTGGCAGGGGTCAATCAGCCCCAGCATTTT
CAISVAGVNQPQHF
>TRBD2|TRBJ2-3|.|TRBV11-2
TGTGCCAGCAGCTTAGGGCTAGCGGGACCGGCAGATACGCAGTATTTT
CASSLGLAGPADTQYF
>TRBD2|TRBJ2-1|.|TRBV30
TGTGCCTCCCCCGGACTAGCGGGAAATCCCTACAATGAGCAGTTCTTC
CASPGLAGNPYNEQFF
>TRBD2|TRBJ2-1|.|TRBV5-1
TGCGCCAGCAGCTTGGGTCCTAGCGGGAGAGGGAATGAGCAGTTCTTC
CASSLGPSGRGNEQFF
>TRBD1|TRBJ1-2|.|TRBV28
TGTGCCAGCAGTTCTGGGCAGGGGGCCAGTGGCTACACCTTC
CASSSGQGASGYTF
>.|TRBJ2-1|.|TRBV21-1
TGTGCCAGCAGAATCAGGGTTGCCAGGGCGGAAGCGGGCCCTAAATACAATGAGCAGTTCTTC
CASRIRVARAEAGPKYNEQFF
>TRBD2|TRBJ2-1|.|TRBV19
TGTGCCAGTAGCCCCGGTCGGCGGGAGTATAACAATGAGCAGTTCTTC
CASSPGRREYNNEQFF
>TRBD2|TRBJ2-2|.|TRBV7-2
TGTGCCAGCAGCTTAACTAGCGGGAACACCGGGGAGCTGTTTTTT
CASSLTSGNTGELFF
>.|TRBJ1-2|.|TRBV27
TGTGCCACCGGTACCCTCTATGGCTACACCTTC
CATGTLYGYTF
>.|TRBJ2-7|few|TRBV5-4
TGTGCCAGCAGCCTGAGAGGGGGCGAGCAGTACTTC
CASSLRGGEQYF
>TRBD1|TRBJ2-5|.|TRBV5-1
TGCGCCAGCAGCACCGGGACAGGGCGGGAGACCCAGTACTTC
CASSTGTGRETQYF
>.|TRBJ1-2|.|TRBV6-5
TGTGAATCGGGGGTCAGTCGGACTAACTATGGCTACACCTTC
CESGVSRTNYGYTF
>TRBD2|TRBJ2-7|.|TRBV11-1
TGTGCCAGCAGCCTTAGCGGGGGATCCTACGAGCAGTACTTC
CASSLSGGSYEQYF
>TRBD1|TRBJ1-5|few|TRBV28
TGTGCCAGCAGCCCGATGACAGGGGTAAAAATTCGTAGCAATCAGCCCCAGCATTTT
CASSPMTGVKIRSNQPQHF
>TRBD1|TRBJ1-4|.|TRBV28
TGTGCCAGCAGTTTAGCAGGGGGCAAAGAAAAACTGTTTTTT
CASSLAGGKEKLFF
>.|TRBJ2-5|.|TRBV2
TGTGCCAGCAAGGGGGATTTCGCGGGAGAAGAGACCCAGTACTTC
CASKGDFAGEETQYF
>.|TRBJ1-2|.|TRBV28
TGTGCCAGCAGTTTCCCTCCGGGGGGATCGGCTGGCTACACCTTC
CASSFPPGGSAGYTF
>.|TRBJ2-1|.|TRBV11-2
TGTGCCAGCAGCTTAGATTATGTTCCGTTCTTC
CASSLDYVPFF
>.|TRBJ2-6|.|TRBV6-2/TRBV6-3
TGTGCCAGCAGCCCGGGGGCCTCTTCTGGGGCCAACGTCCTGACTTTC
CASSPGASSGANVLTF
>.|TRBJ1-1|.|TRBV3-1/TRBV3-2
TGTGCCAGCAGCCAAGCTCAGCGGTGGGGGAGGGCTTTCTTT
CASSQAQRWGRAFF
>.|TRBJ2-7|.|TRBV28
TGTGCCAGCAGTTTATCCGGGACATCTCGCGAGCAGTACTTC
CASSLSGTSREQYF
>.|TRBJ2-1|.|TRBV7-2
TGTGCCAGCAGCCTCGCAATCTGGGAGTACAATGAGCAGTTCTTC
CASSLAIWEYNEQFF
>TRBD1|TRBJ2-7|.|TRBV9
TGTGCCAGCAGCACCCTTGGACAGGGCCCCTACGAGCAGTACTTC
CASSTLGQGPYEQYF
>TRBD2|TRBJ2-3|.|TRBV5-1
TGCGCCAGCAGGGAACTATCACTAGCGGGAGGGTGGCTTGATGGCACAGATACGCAGTATTTT
CASRELSLAGGWLDGTDTQYF
>TRBD2|TRBJ2-7|.|TRBV7-2
TGTGCCAGCAGCTCCGGGACTAGGGCCTACGAGCAGTACTTC
CASSSGTRAYEQYF
>.|TRBJ2-1|.|TRBV19
TGTGCCAGTAGGCACACAGGGGGCCGAGCGGGAGTTGGGATTAATGAGCAGTTCTTC
CASRHTGGRAGVGINEQFF
>.|TRBJ2-7|.|TRBV7-9
TGTGCCAGCAGCAGGGGTTTAGACTACGAGCAGTACTTC
CASSRGLDYEQYF